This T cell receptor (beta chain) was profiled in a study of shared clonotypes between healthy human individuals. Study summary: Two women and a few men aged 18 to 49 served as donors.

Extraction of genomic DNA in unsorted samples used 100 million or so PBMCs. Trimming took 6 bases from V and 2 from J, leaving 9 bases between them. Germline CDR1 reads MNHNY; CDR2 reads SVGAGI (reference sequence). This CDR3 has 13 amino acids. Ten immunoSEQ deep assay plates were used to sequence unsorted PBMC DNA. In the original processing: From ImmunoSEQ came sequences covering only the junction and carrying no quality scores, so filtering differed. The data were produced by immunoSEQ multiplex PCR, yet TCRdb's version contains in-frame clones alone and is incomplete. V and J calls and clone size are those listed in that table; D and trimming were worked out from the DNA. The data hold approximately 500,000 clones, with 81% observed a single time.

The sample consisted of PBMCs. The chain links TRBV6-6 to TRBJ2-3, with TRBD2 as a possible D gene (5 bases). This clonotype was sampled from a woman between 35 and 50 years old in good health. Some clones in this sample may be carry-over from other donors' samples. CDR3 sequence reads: CASRKAVTDTQYF. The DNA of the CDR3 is TGTGCCAGCAGGAAAGCGGTCACAGATACGCAGTATTTT.